This note documents a single TCR beta chain sequence. The data were obtained in a study of blood T cell repertoires in COVID-19. As for the study in general: Researchers got acute and convalescent COVID-19 samples from the United States, Italy and Spain.

V was clipped by 0 bases and J by 9 bases, with 14 bases between them. This CDR3 has 14 residues. The germline V gene encodes CDR1 LGHNA and CDR2 YNFKEQ. Measured with immunoSEQ multiplex PCR; TCRdb has only the in-frame clones, and not every one. The table shows 150,000 or so clones, with about 85% occurring only once. This receptor was taken from a woman in her forties who had been exposed to COVID-19. This rearrangement joins TRBV4-2 to TRBJ1-1, with D uncertain. The source material was PBMCs or T cells enriched from blood (not recorded which). As DNA, the CDR3 is TGTGCCAGCAGCCAAGATTTGGCACAGATCCAAGCTTTCTTT. Protein product: CASSQDLAQIQAFF.